This is a list of T cell receptor beta chains from one sample in a study of blood T cell repertoires in COVID-19. Here immunoSEQ multiplex PCR was the method, and the copy in TCRdb shows in-frame clones only, minus some. The profile shows hundreds of thousands of clones, around 87% of them singletons. The sequenced material came from PBMCs or T cells enriched from blood (not recorded which). All receptors derive from a woman aged 45-59 years who had recovered from COVID-19. The CDR3 runs from the conserved cysteine through the conserved F or W. Each record gives: D gene, V gene, J gene, clone size, CDR3 DNA, CDR3 protein. The D gene is left open where the match is weak. Clone size is given for some rows only: seen once, a few or many times, or a class if the clone is expanded.

-,TRBV6-2/TRBV6-3,TRBJ2-3,-,TGTGCCAGCAGTTACTCAGAGAGCACAGATACGCAGTATTTT,CASSYSESTDTQYF
-,TRBV28,TRBJ1-2,-,TGTGCCACCCCTGACGACCCTACGGGGTTTGGCTACACCTTC,CATPDDPTGFGYTF
TRBD1,TRBV7-9,TRBJ1-3,few,TGTGCCAGCAGCTTACGACAGGGGGCCGGCGGAAACACCATATATTTT,CASSLRQGAGGNTIYF
TRBD1,TRBV7-9,TRBJ2-7,-,TGTGCCAGCAGCTTAGAAACAGGGGGCAAGGGCGAGCAGTACTTC,CASSLETGGKGEQYF
-,TRBV5-1,TRBJ1-1,-,TGCGCCAGCAGCTTGGCCGAGTTCACTGAAGCTTTCTTT,CASSLAEFTEAFF
-,TRBV28,TRBJ2-7,-,TGTGCCAGCAGTCGGGACGTAGGGGAGGCCTACGAGCAGTACTTC,CASSRDVGEAYEQYF
-,TRBV9,TRBJ1-4,-,TGTGCCAGCAGCGAAGGGGAAGGGTCTAATGAAAAACTGTTTTTT,CASSEGEGSNEKLFF
TRBD1,TRBV13,TRBJ1-2,-,TGTGCCAGCACCGTTGGGCAGGGGGCGGCGGGCTACACCTTC,CASTVGQGAAGYTF
TRBD2,TRBV2,TRBJ2-3,-,TGTGCCAGCACCGGGGGAGCGGGGACTAGCACAGATACGCAGTATTTT,CASTGGAGTSTDTQYF
TRBD1,TRBV18,TRBJ1-5,-,TGTGCCAGCTCACCAAGGTGGGACAGCGATCAGCCCCAGCATTTT,CASSPRWDSDQPQHF
-,TRBV5-1,TRBJ1-1,-,TGCGCCAGCAGCTTGGTCGGCAGGATGAACACTGAAGCTTTCTTT,CASSLVGRMNTEAFF
-,TRBV7-2,TRBJ2-7,-,TGTGCCAGCAGCCGCGCCCAAGGGAGCTCCTACGAGCAGTACTTC,CASSRAQGSSYEQYF
-,TRBV6-4,TRBJ1-1,-,TGTGCCAGCAGCGCAACAGGTTACGCTGAAGCTTTCTTT,CASSATGYAEAFF
TRBD1,TRBV5-8,TRBJ2-4,-,TGTGCCAGCAGCCGCTCCGGGACAGTCAAAAACATTCAGTACTTC,CASSRSGTVKNIQYF
-,TRBV7-2,TRBJ1-1,-,TGTGCCAGCAGCTTTTTGGCTTTCACTGAAGCTTTCTTT,CASSFLAFTEAFF
TRBD2,TRBV9,TRBJ2-3,-,TGTGCCAGCACCCTCGGACTAGCGGGGGAGGATACGCAGTATTTT,CASTLGLAGEDTQYF